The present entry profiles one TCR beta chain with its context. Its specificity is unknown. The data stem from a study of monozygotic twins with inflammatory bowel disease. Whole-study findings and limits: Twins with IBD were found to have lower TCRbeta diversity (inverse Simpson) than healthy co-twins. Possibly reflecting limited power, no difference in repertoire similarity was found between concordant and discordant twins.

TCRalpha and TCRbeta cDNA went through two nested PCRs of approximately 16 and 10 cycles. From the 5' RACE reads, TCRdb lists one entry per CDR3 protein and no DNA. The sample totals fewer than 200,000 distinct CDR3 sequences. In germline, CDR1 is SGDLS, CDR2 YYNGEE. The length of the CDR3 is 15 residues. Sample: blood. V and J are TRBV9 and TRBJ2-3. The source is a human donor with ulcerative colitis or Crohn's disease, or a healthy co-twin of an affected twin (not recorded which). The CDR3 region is CASSVGVASTDTQYF.